The 19 T cell receptor beta chains in this list originate from one sample, sequenced in a study of cytomegalovirus exposure and HLA in healthy donors. The PCR ran on 60 Vbeta and 13 Jbeta primers. Generated by immunoSEQ multiplex PCR, the TCRdb table keeps only in-frame clones and is missing some. This table holds around 200,000 clones, over 60% found once. The sequenced sample was PBMCs. The receptors were gathered from a man younger than 30 in good health and CMV-seronegative.

The chain couples TRBV9 to TRBJ2-5, with 9 nucleotides matching TRBD1. CDR1 SGDLS and CDR2 YYNGEE come from the germline V gene. The CDR3 has 16 amino acids. The V segment lost 3 bases and the J segment 4 bases; nucleotides outside the gene matches: 10. Here the CDR3 DNA reads TGTGCCAGCAGCGCCGCATCGGGACAGGGTGTAGAGACCCAGTACTTC. The encoded protein is CASSAASGQGVETQYF.

This sequence joins TRBV5-1 and TRBJ2-7, with 9 bases identical to TRBD1. Germline V gives CDR1 SGHRS, CDR2 YFSETQ. CDR3 length: 13 amino acids. Trimming took 3 bases from V and 4 from J; bases not matched to a gene: 2. The CDR3 nucleotides read TGCGCCAGCAGCTCAGGGACAGGGTACGAGCAGTACTTC. This gives the protein CASSSGTGYEQYF.

V usage is TRBV28 and J usage is TRBJ2-1; 12 nucleotides line up with TRBD2. J was trimmed by 6 bases and V by 4 bases; bases with no gene match: 10. The CDR3 has 17 residues. Germline V CDR1 and CDR2: MDHEN, SYDVKM. Here the CDR3 DNA reads TGTGCCAGCAGTTCGCCAACTACTAGCGGGAGGAGCAATGAGCAGTTCTTC. Protein sequence: CASSSPTTSGRSNEQFF. Complete variable domain (other parts from reference TRBV28 and TRBJ2-1): DVKVTQSSRYLVKRTGEKVFLECVQDMDHENMFWYRQDPGLGLRLIYFSYDVKMKEKGDIPEGYSVSREKKERFSLILESASTNQTSMYLCASSSPTTSGRSNEQFFGPGTRLTVL.

The chain carries TRBV9 and TRBJ1-1; 10 bases match TRBD1. The CDR3 loop spans 15 amino acids. The V gene's germline CDR1 is SGDLS and CDR2 YYNGEE. V was clipped by 5 bases and J by 1 base; unmatched bases: 5. The CDR3 region is CASRKTGGQNTEAFF. The CDR3 region has the DNA TGTGCCAGCAGAAAGACAGGGGGCCAGAACACTGAAGCTTTCTTT.

Concerning this clone: The missing conserved phenylalanine or tryptophan at the end of this CDR3 makes a read error likely. CDR3 sequence: CASSRQDSNYGYTL. For the CDR3, the DNA is TGTGCCAGCAGCCGACAGGACAGTAACTATGGCTACACCCTC. This rearrangement joins TRBV5-6 to TRBJ1-2, with D possibly being TRBD1 (6 bases). V lost 4 bases, J lost 1 base, and 11 bases lay in between. Germline values: CDR1 SGHDT, CDR2 YYEEEE. The CDR3 is 14 residues long.

This chain uses TRBV28 with TRBJ1-5, with D hard to call. Trimming took 2 bases from V and 6 from J, leaving 11 bases between them. The CDR3 consists of 14 residues. Germline V lookup: CDR1 MDHEN, CDR2 SYDVKM. The CDR3 region has the DNA TGTGCCAGCAGTTTAACCGCCTCGAGTCAGCCCCAGCATTTT. It specifies CASSLTASSQPQHF.

Only a few counts were recorded for this clone. The rearrangement joins TRBV10-3 to TRBJ2-1, with 7 bases that match TRBD1. Trimming at V came to 1 base and at J to 15 bases, leaving 6 bases not matched to a gene. The CDR3 sequence is 12 residues long. The germline V gene encodes CDR1 ENHRY and CDR2 SYGVKD. This CDR3 is CAISELTGARFF. CDR3 DNA: TGTGCCATCAGTGAGTTAACAGGGGCGCGGTTCTTC.

With regard to this clone: Germline and junction disagree at one end, which may indicate a read error. The chain carries TRBV7-7 and TRBJ2-2, with 8 bases identical to TRBD2. CDR1 is SSHAT, CDR2 FNYEAQ, per germline (reference sequence). The CDR3 contains 14 residues. The CDR3 region is CASSLAGSGGELFF. The CDR3 region has the DNA TGTGCTAGCAGCTTAGCGGGGAGCGGCGGGGAGCTGTTTTTT.

The rearrangement uses TRBV5-1 and TRBJ1-1, with 8 bases that match TRBD1. J gave up 1 base and V 3 bases, and 5 bases lay outside the gene matches. The CDR3 is 15 residues long. The germline gives CDR1 SGHRS, CDR2 YFSETQ. CDR3 DNA sequence: TGCGCCAGCAGCTCCGCCGGGACAGGGAACACTGAAGCTTTCTTT. Translating gives CASSSAGTGNTEAFF.

This clone was recorded a few times. The rearrangement uses TRBV11-1 and TRBJ1-1, with D tentatively TRBD1 (5 bases). Germline V gene data show CDR1 as SGHAT and CDR2 as FQDESV (reference sequence). The CDR3 runs to 14 residues. The germline V and J ends were trimmed by 6 bases and 3 bases, with 14 bases remaining between them. CDR3 bases: TGTGCCAGCAGTCTCCAGGGATTGGACACTGAAGCTTTCTTT. Its protein product is CASSLQGLDTEAFF.

The chain joins TRBV11-2 to TRBJ2-1; D perhaps matches TRBD1 (5 bases). Germline assignment: CDR1 SGHAT and CDR2 FQNNGV. This CDR3 is built from 17 residues. Trimming shortened V by 5 bases and J by 1 base, and 18 bases separated the two germline ends. This chain's CDR3 is CASSPDPGIQSYNEQFF. CDR3 DNA sequence: TGTGCCAGCAGCCCCGACCCAGGGATACAGTCCTACAATGAGCAGTTCTTC.

The rearrangement links TRBV28 to TRBJ2-3; 7 nucleotides agree with TRBD2. Looked up from germline, CDR1 is MDHEN and CDR2 is SYDVKM. The CDR3 totals 14 residues. J was trimmed by 6 bases and V by 4 bases; bases with no gene match: 7. The CDR3 sequence: CASSSPSGGDTQYF. CDR3 coding DNA: TGTGCCAGCAGTTCCCCGTCCGGGGGGGATACGCAGTATTTT. Together with reference TRBV28 and TRBJ2-3, the CDR3 gives the full variable domain: DVKVTQSSRYLVKRTGEKVFLECVQDMDHENMFWYRQDPGLGLRLIYFSYDVKMKEKGDIPEGYSVSREKKERFSLILESASTNQTSMYLCASSSPSGGDTQYFGPGTRLTVL.

The chain combines TRBV7-2 with TRBJ2-7; D ambiguous. The CDR3 is 17 amino acids. V lost 2 bases and J lost 3, with 20 bases in between. Germline CDR1 SGHTA, CDR2 FQGNSA. The CDR3 is CASSLTFLARGGYEQYF. In nucleotides, the CDR3 is TGTGCCAGCAGCTTAACGTTTCTGGCAAGAGGTGGCTACGAGCAGTACTTC. Combining the CDR3 with reference TRBV7-2 and TRBJ2-7 gives the whole variable domain GAGVSQSPSNKVTEKGKDVELRCDPISGHTALYWYRQSLGQGLEFLIYFQGNSAPDKSGLPSDRFSAERTGGSVSTLTIQRTQQEDSAVYLCASSLTFLARGGYEQYFGPGTRLTVT.

Points on this clone: Germline is not matched at one junction end, which may reflect a read error. The chain has TRBV28 and TRBJ2-3; TRBD2 matches at 7 bases. The CDR3 runs 13 residues. Looked up from germline, CDR1 is MDHEN and CDR2 is SYDVKM. The CDR3 bases are TGTGCCAGCAGTCCCAGCAGTTATCTTCGGGGGGATTTT. Amino acid sequence: CASSPSSYLRGDF.

The V call is TRBV19, the J call TRBJ1-1; D possibly corresponds to TRBD1 (5 bases). This CDR3 comprises 14 residues. Trimming shortened V by 7 bases and J by 3 bases, and 15 bases separated the two germline ends. CDR1 and CDR2 from the germline V gene are LNHDA and SQIVND (reference sequence). CDR3 sequence reads: CASKPTALYTEAFF. The DNA for the CDR3 is TGTGCCAGTAAACCGACAGCTCTCTACACTGAAGCTTTCTTT.

The V gene is TRBV19, the J gene TRBJ2-2, with TRBD2 matching 10 bases. The junction had 10 bases not matched to a gene; V was cut back by 10 bases and J by 2 bases. CDR1 and CDR2 from the germline V gene are LNHDA and SQIVND (reference sequence). The CDR3 spans 16 residues. The CDR3 DNA reads TGTGCCACCGCATTAGCGGGAGGCACAAACACCGGGGAGCTGTTTTTT. It codes for CATALAGGTNTGELFF.

The chain couples TRBV30 to TRBJ2-2; TRBD1 might be the D (5 bases). The CDR3 contains 15 residues. Trimming took 3 bases from V and 1 from J, leaving 12 bases between them. Germline CDR1 reads GTSNPN; CDR2 reads SVGIG (reference sequence). The CDR3 region is CAWRGKGQNTGELFF. The CDR3 region has the DNA TGTGCCTGGAGGGGGAAAGGACAGAACACCGGGGAGCTGTTTTTT.

This rearrangement joins TRBV19 to TRBJ2-5; possible D gene TRBD2, 5 bases. The V end lost 4 bases, the J end lost 3 bases, and 12 bases lay between the germline ends. The CDR3 loop spans 14 amino acids. Germline V lookup: CDR1 LNHDA, CDR2 SQIVND (reference sequence). The CDR3 DNA sequence: TGTGCCAGTAGTAAGGAGGCAGCTAAAGAGACCCAGTACTTC. This gives the protein CASSKEAAKETQYF.

V usage is TRBV6-5 and J usage is TRBJ2-1, with 7 bases aligning to TRBD1. The CDR3 loop spans 14 amino acids. Trimming at V came to 7 bases and at J to 4 bases, leaving 7 bases not matched to a gene. The germline V gene has CDR1 MNHEY and CDR2 SVGAGI. This CDR3 is CASTNRDSYNEQFF. The CDR3 region has the DNA TGTGCCAGCACCAACCGGGACAGTTACAATGAGCAGTTCTTC.